This T cell receptor beta chain was identified in a study of blood T cell repertoires in COVID-19. V was shortened by 3 bases and J by 1 base, with 9 bases between the two germline ends. Germline values: CDR1 MNHNY, CDR2 SVGAGI (reference sequence). This CDR3 is built from 14 residues. Authors' methods: Scientists estimated how many nucleated cells there were by amplifying reference gene primers. Only in-frame clones appear in the TCRdb table, and some are missing; sequencing was by immunoSEQ multiplex PCR. D and trimming were read from the DNA, whereas the V and J calls and clone size are those reported in that table. The repertoire holds 200,000 to 250,000 clones, more than 80% seen once, with approximately 2.4% in the top ten.

This clonotype was obtained from a man aged 30 to 39 with COVID-19, enrolled during active disease. Sequencing input: peripheral blood. V and J are TRBV6-6 and TRBJ2-5; D may be TRBD2 (6 bases). CDR3 residues: CASSYGGIQETQYF. The DNA for the CDR3 is TGTGCCAGCAGTTATGGGGGGATCCAAGAGACCCAGTACTTC.